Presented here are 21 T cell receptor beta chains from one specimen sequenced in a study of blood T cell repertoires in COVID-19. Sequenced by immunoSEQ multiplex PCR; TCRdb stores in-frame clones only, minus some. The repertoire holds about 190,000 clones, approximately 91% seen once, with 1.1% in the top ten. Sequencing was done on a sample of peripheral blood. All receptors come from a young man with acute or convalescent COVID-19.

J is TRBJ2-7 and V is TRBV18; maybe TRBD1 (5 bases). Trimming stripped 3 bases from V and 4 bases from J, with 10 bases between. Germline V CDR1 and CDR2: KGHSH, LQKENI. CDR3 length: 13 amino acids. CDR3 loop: CASSPYQGYEQYF. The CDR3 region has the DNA TGTGCCAGCTCACCTTACCAGGGATACGAGCAGTACTTC.

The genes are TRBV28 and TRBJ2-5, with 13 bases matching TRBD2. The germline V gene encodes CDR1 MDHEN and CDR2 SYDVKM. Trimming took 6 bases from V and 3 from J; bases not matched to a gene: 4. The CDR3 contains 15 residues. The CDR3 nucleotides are TGTGCCAGCAGGGTAGGACTAGCGGGGGAAGAGACCCAGTACTTC. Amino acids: CASRVGLAGEETQYF.

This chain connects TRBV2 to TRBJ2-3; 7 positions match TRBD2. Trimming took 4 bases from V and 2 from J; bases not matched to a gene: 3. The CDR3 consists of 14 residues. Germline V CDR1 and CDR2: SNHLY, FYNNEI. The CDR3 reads CASSVQRDTDTQYF. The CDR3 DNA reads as TGTGCCAGCAGTGTTCAGCGGGACACAGATACGCAGTATTTT.

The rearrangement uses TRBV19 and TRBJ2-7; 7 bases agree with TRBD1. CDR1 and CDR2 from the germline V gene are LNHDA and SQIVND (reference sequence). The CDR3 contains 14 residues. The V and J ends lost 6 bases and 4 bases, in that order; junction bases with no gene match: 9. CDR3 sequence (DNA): TGTGCCAGTAGCCCCGGACAGGTTGTTTACGAGCAGTACTTC. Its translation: CASSPGQVVYEQYF.

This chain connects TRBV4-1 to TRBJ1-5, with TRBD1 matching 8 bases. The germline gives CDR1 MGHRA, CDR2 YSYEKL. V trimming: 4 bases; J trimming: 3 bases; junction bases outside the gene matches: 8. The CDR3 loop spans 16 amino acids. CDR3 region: CASSPLGQGVNQPQHF. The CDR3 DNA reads TGCGCCAGCAGCCCCCTAGGACAGGGAGTCAATCAGCCCCAGCATTTT.

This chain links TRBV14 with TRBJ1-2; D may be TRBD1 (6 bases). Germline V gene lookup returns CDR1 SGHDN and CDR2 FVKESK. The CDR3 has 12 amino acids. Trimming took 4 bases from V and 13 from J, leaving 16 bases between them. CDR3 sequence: CASSPVTGLCTF. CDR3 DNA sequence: TGTGCCAGCAGCCCCGTGACAGGTCTCTGCACCTTC.

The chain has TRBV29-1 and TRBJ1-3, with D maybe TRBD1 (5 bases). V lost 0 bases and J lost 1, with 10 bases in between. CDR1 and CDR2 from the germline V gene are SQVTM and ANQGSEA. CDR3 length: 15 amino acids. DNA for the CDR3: TGCAGCGTTGAAGAGGGGGGTCGGTCTGGAAACACCATATATTTT. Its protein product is CSVEEGGRSGNTIYF.

Here the CDR3 DNA reads TGTGCCAGCAGTTCCTCCACAGGGCTTTACTACGAGCAGTACTTC. This codes for CASSSSTGLYYEQYF. The chain joins TRBV6-5 to TRBJ2-7; perhaps TRBD1 as D (6 bases). The CDR3 loop spans 15 amino acids. V lost 4 bases to trimming and J lost 3 bases, with 16 bases between them. Germline V gene lookup returns CDR1 MNHEY and CDR2 SVGAGI.

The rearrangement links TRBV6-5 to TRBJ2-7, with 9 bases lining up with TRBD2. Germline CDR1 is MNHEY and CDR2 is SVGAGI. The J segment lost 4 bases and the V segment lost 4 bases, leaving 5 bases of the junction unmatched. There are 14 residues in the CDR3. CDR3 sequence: CASSSSGRIYEQYF. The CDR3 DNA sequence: TGTGCCAGCAGTTCCAGCGGGAGGATATACGAGCAGTACTTC.

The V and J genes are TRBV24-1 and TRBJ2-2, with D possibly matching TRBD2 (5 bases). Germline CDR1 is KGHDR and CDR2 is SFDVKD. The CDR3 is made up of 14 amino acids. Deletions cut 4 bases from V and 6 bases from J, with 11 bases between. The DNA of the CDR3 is TGTGCCACCAGTGACCCCCCGGAGGCCGGGGAGCTGTTTTTT. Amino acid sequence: CATSDPPEAGELFF.

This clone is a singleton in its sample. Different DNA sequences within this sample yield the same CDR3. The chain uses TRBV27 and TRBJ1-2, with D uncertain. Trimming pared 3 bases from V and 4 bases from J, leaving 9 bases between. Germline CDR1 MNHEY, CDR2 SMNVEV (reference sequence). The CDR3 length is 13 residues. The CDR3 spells CASSLGRSYGYTF. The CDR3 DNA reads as TGTGCCAGCAGTTTGGGCAGATCCTATGGCTACACCTTC.

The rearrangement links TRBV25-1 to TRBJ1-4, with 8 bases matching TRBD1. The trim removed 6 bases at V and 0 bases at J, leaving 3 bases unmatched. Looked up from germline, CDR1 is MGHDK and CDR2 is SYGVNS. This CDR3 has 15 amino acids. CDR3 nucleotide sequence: TGTGCCAGCAGACAGGGGGATTCAACTAATGAAAAACTGTTTTTT. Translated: CASRQGDSTNEKLFF.

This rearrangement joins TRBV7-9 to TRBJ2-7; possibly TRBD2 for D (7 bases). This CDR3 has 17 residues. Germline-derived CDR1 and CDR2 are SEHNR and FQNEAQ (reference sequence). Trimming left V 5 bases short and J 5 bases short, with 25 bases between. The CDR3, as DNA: TGTGCCAGCAGCACCGGGGAGGGGGGGCGCAAATTCCACGAGCAGTACTTC. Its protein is CASSTGEGGRKFHEQYF. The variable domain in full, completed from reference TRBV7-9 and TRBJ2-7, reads DTGVSQNPRHKITKRGQNVTFRCDPISEHNRLYWYRQTLGQGPEFLTYFQNEAQLEKSRLLSDRFSAERPKGSFSTLEIQRTEQGDSAMYLCASSTGEGGRKFHEQYFGPGTRLTVT.

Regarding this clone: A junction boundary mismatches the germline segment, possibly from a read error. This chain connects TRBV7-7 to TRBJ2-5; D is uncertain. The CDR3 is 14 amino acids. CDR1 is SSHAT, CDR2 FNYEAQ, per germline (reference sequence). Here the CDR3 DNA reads TGTGCTAGCAGCTTCGAGCACGCGGAAGAGACCCAGTACTTC. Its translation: CASSFEHAEETQYF.

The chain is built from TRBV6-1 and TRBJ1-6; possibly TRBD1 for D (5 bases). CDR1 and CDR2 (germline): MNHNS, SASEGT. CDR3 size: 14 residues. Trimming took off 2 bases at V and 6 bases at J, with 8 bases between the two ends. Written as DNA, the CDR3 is TGTGCCAGCAGTGAACTGGGGCTTAATTCACCCCTCCACTTT. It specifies CASSELGLNSPLHF.

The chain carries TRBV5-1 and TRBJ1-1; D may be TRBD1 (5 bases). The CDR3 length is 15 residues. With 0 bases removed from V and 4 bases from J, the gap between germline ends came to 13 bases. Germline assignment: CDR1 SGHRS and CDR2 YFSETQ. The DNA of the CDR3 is TGCGCCAGCAGCTTGGGCGGGGCCGGGGGCACTGAAGCTTTCTTT. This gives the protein CASSLGGAGGTEAFF.

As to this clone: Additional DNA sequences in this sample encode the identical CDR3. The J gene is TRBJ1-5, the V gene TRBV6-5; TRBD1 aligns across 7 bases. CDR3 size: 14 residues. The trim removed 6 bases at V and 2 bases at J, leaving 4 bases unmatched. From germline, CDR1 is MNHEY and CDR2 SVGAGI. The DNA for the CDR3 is TGTGCCAGCAGACGGACAGGTCGCAATCAGCCCCAGCATTTT. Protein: CASRRTGRNQPQHF.

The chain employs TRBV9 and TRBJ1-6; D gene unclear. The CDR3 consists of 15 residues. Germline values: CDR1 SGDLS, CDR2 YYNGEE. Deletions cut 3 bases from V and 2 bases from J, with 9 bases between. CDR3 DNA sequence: TGTGCCAGCAGCGCGAGTAATACCTATAATTCACCCCTCCACTTT. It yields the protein CASSASNTYNSPLHF.

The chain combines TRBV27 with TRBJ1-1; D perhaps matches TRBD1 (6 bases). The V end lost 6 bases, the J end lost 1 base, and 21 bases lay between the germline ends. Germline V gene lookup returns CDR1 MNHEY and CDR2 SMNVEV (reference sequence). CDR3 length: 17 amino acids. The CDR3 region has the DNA TGTGCCAGCAGCCCCACTTTATGGACAGCTAAGAACACTGAAGCTTTCTTT. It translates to CASSPTLWTAKNTEAFF.

CDR3 loop: CASSFRDSNNEQFF. The CDR3 DNA is TGCGCCAGCAGCTTCCGGGACTCAAACAATGAGCAGTTCTTC. This rearrangement joins TRBV5-1 to TRBJ2-1; D is possibly TRBD2 (6 bases). The germline V gene has CDR1 SGHRS and CDR2 YFSETQ. The CDR3 runs to 14 residues. Trimming cost V 2 bases and J 5 bases, with 11 bases left between them.

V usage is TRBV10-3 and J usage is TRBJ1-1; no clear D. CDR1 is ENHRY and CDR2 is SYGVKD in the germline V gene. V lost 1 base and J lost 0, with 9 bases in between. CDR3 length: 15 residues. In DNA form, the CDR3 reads TGTGCCATCAGTGAGTTAAAAACAATGAACACTGAAGCTTTCTTT. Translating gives CAISELKTMNTEAFF.